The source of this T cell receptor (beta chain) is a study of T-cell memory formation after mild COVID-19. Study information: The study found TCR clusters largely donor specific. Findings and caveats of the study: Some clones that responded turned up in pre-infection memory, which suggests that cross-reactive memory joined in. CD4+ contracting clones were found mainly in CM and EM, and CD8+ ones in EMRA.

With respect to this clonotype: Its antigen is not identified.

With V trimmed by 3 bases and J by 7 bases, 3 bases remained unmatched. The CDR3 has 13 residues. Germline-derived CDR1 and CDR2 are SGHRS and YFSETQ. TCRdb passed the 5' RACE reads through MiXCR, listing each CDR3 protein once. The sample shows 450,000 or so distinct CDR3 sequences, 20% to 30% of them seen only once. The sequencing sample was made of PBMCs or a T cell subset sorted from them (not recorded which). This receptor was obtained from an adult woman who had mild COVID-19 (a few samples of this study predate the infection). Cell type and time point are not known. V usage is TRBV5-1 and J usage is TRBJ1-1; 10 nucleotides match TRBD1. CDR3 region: CASSWGQGNEAFF. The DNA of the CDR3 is TGCGCCAGCAGCTGGGGACAGGGGAATGAAGCTTTCTTT.